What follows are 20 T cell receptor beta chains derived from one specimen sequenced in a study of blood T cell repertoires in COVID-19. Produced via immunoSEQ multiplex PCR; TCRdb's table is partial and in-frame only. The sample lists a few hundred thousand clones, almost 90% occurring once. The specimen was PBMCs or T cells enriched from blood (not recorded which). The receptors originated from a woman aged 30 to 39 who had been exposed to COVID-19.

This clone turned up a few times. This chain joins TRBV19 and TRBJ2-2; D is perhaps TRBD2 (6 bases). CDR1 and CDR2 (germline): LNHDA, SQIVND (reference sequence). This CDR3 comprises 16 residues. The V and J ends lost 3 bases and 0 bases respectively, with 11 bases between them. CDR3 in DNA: TGTGCCAGTAGTATCCATCAGCGGGCGAACACCGGGGAGCTGTTTTTT. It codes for CASSIHQRANTGELFF.

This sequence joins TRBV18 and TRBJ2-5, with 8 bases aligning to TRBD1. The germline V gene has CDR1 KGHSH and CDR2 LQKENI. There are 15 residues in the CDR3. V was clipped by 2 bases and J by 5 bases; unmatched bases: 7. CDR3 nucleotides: TGTGCCAGCTCACCAGAGAGGACAGGGTCGGAGACCCAGTACTTC. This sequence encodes CASSPERTGSETQYF.

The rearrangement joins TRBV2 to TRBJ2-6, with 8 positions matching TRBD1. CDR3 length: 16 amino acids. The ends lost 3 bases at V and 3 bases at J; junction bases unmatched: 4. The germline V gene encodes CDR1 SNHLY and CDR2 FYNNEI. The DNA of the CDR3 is TGTGCCAGCAGTGACAGGGGGCTAATTGGGGCCAACGTCCTGACTTTC. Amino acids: CASSDRGLIGANVLTF. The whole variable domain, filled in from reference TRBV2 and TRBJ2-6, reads EPEVTQTPSHQVTQMGQEVILRCVPISNHLYFYWYRQILGQKVEFLVSFYNNEISEKSEIFDDQFSVERPDGSNFTLKIRSTKLEDSAMYFCASSDRGLIGANVLTFGAGSRLTVL.

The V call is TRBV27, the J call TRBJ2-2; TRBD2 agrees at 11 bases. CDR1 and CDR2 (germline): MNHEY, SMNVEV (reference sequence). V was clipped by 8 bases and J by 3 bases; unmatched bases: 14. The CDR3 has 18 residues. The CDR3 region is CASGGTSGATRDTGELFF. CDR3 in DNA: TGTGCCAGCGGGGGGACTAGCGGAGCCACGCGGGACACCGGGGAGCTGTTTTTT.

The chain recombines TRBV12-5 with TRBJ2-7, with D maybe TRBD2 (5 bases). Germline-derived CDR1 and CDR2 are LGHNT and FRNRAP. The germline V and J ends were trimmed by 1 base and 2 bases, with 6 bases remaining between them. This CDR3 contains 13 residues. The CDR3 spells CASGLAGTYEQYF. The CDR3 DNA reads TGTGCTAGTGGTTTGGCGGGAACCTACGAGCAGTACTTC.

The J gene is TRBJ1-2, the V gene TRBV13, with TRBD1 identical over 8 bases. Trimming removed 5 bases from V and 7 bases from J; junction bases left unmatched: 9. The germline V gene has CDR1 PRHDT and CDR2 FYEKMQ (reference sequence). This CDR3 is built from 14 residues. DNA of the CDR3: TGTGCCAGCAGCACACTGGACAGGGCGATTGGCTACACCTTC. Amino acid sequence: CASSTLDRAIGYTF.

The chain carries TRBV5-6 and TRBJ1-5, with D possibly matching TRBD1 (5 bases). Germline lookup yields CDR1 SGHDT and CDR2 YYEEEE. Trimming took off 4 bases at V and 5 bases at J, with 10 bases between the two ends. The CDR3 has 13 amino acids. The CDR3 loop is CASSPGRDQPQHF. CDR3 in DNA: TGTGCCAGCAGCCCAGGGAGGGATCAGCCCCAGCATTTT.

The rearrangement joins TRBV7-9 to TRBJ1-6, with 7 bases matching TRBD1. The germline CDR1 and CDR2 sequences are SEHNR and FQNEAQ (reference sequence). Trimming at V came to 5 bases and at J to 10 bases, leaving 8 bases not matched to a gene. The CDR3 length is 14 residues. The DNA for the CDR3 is TGTGCCAGCAGCATACAGGGGCCCTTCTCACCCCTCCACTTT. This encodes CASSIQGPFSPLHF.

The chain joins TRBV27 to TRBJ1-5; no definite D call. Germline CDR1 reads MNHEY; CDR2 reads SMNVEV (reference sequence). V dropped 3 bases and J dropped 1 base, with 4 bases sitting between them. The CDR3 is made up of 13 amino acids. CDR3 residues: CASSFVSNQPQHF. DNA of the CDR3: TGTGCCAGCAGTTTCGTAAGCAATCAGCCCCAGCATTTT.

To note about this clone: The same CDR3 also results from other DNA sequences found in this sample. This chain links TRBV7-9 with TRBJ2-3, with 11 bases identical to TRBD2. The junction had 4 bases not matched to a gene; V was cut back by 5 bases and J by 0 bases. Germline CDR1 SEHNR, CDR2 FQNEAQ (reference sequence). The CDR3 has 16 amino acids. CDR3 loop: CASSTGTSGSTDTQYF. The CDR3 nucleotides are TGTGCCAGCAGCACCGGGACTAGCGGTAGCACAGATACGCAGTATTTT. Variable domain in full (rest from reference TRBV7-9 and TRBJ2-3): DTGVSQNPRHKITKRGQNVTFRCDPISEHNRLYWYRQTLGQGPEFLTYFQNEAQLEKSRLLSDRFSAERPKGSFSTLEIQRTEQGDSAMYLCASSTGTSGSTDTQYFGPGTRLTVL.

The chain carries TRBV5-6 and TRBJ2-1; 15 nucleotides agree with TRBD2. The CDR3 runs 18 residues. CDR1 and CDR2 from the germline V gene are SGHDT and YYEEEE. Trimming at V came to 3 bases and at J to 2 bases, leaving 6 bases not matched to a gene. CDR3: CASSSGLAGGLTYNEQFF. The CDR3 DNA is TGTGCCAGCAGCTCAGGACTAGCGGGAGGGCTCACCTACAATGAGCAGTTCTTC.

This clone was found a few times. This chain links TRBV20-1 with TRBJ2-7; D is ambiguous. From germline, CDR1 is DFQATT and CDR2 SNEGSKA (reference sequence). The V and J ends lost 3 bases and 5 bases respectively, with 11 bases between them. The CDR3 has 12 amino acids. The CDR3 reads CSASSRNHEQYF. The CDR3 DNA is TGCAGTGCTAGTAGCCGAAACCACGAGCAGTACTTC.

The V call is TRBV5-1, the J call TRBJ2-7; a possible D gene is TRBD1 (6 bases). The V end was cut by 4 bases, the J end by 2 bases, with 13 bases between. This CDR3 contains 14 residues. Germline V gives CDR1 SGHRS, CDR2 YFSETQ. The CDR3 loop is CASSPRTDAYEQYF. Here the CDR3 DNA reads TGCGCCAGCAGCCCTCGGACAGACGCCTACGAGCAGTACTTC.

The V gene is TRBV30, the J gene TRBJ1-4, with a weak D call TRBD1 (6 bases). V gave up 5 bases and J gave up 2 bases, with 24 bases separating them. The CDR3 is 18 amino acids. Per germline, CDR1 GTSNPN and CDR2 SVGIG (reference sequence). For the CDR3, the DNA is TGTGCCTGGGTGGACCCGGACAGCCAAGGGATCACTAATGAAAAACTGTTTTTT. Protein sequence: CAWVDPDSQGITNEKLFF.

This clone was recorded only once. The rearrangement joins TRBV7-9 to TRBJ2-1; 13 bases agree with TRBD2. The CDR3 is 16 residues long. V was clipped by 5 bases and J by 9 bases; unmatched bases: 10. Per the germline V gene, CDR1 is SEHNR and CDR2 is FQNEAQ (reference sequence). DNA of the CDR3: TGTGCCAGCAGCCTCCCGGGACTAGCGGGGTGGGGTGAGCAGTTCTTC. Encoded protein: CASSLPGLAGWGEQFF.

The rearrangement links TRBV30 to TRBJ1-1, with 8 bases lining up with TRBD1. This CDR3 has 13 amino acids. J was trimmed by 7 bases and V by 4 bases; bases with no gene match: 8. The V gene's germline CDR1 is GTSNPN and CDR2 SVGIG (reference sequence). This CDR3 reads CAWIEQGVGEAFF. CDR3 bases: TGTGCCTGGATTGAACAGGGGGTTGGTGAAGCTTTCTTT.

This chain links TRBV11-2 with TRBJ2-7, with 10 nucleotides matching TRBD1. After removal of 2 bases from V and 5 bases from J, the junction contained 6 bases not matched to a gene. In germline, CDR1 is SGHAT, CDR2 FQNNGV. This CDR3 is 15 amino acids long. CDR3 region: CASSLTLGQGDEQYF. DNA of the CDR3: TGTGCCAGCAGCTTAACCCTTGGACAGGGGGACGAGCAGTACTTC.

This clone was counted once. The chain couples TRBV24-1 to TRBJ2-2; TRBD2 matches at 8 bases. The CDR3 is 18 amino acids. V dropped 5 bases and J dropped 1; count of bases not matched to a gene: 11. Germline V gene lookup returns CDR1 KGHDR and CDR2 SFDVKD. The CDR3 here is CATSGPVPSGRNTGELFF. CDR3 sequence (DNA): TGTGCCACCAGTGGCCCGGTTCCTAGCGGGCGGAACACCGGGGAGCTGTTTTTT.

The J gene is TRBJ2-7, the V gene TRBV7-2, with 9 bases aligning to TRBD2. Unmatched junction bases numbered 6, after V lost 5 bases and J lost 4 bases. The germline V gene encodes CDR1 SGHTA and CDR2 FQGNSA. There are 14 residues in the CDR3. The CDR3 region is CASSGSGSKYEQYF. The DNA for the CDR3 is TGTGCCAGCAGCGGTAGCGGGAGTAAGTACGAGCAGTACTTC. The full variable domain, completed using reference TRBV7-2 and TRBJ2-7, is GAGVSQSPSNKVTEKGKDVELRCDPISGHTALYWYRQSLGQGLEFLIYFQGNSAPDKSGLPSDRFSAERTGGSVSTLTIQRTQQEDSAVYLCASSGSGSKYEQYFGPGTRLTVT.

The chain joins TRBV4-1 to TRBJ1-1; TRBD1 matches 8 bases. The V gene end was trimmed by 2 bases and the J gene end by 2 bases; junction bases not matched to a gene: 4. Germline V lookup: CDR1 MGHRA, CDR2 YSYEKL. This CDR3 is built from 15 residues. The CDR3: CASSQTDRGNTEAFF. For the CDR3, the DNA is TGCGCCAGCAGCCAAACAGACAGGGGAAACACTGAAGCTTTCTTT.